This entry is about one T cell receptor (beta chain). Per the original methods: For nucleated cells, counts were estimated from reference gene primer amplification. Sequencing used immunoSEQ multiplex PCR; TCRdb keeps in-frame clones, though not all of them. The D gene and trimming were derived from the DNA, and the V and J assignments and clone size from that table. Of approximately 70,000 clones listed, more than 85% are singletons. Germline loops: CDR1 SGHRS, CDR2 YFSETQ. V lost 2 bases to trimming and J lost 2 bases; unmatched junction nucleotides: 6. The CDR3 is 15 amino acids. The data derive from a study of blood T cell repertoires in COVID-19. At the level of the study: Acute-phase and convalescent COVID-19 samples originated in the United States, Italy and Spain. PBMCs, B-cell-depleted T cells, or T cells provided the cDNA or gDNA that made up the material.

The sample taken for sequencing was peripheral blood. This chain connects TRBV5-1 to TRBJ1-1; 7 bases map to TRBD1. This clonotype was sampled from a woman aged 55-70 years with active COVID-19. CDR3 sequence reads: CASSLGTASNTEAFF. CDR3 sequence (DNA): TGCGCCAGCAGCTTAGGGACAGCCTCAAACACTGAAGCTTTCTTT. Full variable domain (outside the CDR3, taken from reference TRBV5-1 and TRBJ1-1): KAGVTQTPRYLIKTRGQQVTLSCSPISGHRSVSWYQQTPGQGLQFLFEYFSETQRNKGNFPGRFSGRQFSNSRSEMNVSTLELGDSALYLCASSLGTASNTEAFFGQGTRLTVV.